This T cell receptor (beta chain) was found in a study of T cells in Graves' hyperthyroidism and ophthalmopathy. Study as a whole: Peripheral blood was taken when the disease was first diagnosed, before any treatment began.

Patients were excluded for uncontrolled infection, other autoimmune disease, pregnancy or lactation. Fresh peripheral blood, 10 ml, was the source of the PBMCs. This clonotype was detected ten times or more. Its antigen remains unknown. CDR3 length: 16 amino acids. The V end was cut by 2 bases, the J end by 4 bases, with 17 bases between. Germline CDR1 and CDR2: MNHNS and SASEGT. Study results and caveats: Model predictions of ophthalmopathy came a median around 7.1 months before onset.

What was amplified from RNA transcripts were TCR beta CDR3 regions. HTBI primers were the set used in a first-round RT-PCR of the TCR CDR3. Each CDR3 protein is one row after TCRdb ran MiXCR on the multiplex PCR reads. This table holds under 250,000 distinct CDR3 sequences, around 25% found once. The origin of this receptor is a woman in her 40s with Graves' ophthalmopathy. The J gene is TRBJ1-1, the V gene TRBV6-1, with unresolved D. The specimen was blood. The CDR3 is CASSELEPTGITEAFF. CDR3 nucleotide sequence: TGTGCCAGCAGTGAATTAGAGCCGACCGGGATCACTGAAGCTTTCTTT.